The subject of this entry is one TCR beta chain. These data belong to a study of T-cell memory formation after mild COVID-19. Study overall: There were largely donor-specific TCR clusters.

TCRdb itself ran the 5' RACE reads through MiXCR, one entry per CDR3 protein. Of a few hundred thousand distinct CDR3 sequences in the sample, about 20% were seen once. Germline V gene sequence: CDR1 DFQATT, CDR2 SNEGSKA (reference sequence). CDR3 length: 14 amino acids. Trimming cost V 5 bases and J 9 bases; bases outside gene matches: 15. The clonotype comes from an adult woman who had mild COVID-19 (a few samples of this study predate the infection). Cell type and time point are not known. The chain is built from TRBV20-1 and TRBJ2-5; 7 bases agree with TRBD1. The sequenced sample was PBMCs or a T cell subset sorted from them (not recorded which). DNA of the CDR3: TGCAGTGCTCCCCAAGGGGGCTCCCCGCGGTCCCAGTACTTC. Protein sequence: CSAPQGGSPRSQYF.